Listed below are T cell receptor beta chains from one sample, sequenced in a study of T cell responses to AZD1222 COVID-19 vaccine. Assay used: immunoSEQ multiplex PCR; TCRdb lists only in-frame clones, some missing. The table has about 86,000 clones, around 90% seen once; the top ten hold approximately 3%. Material: peripheral blood, obtained on day 0 of AZD1222 vaccination. All receptors come from an adult in good health. The CDR3 runs from the conserved cysteine through the conserved F or W. The D gene is left open where the match is weak. Clone size appears in some rows only: once, few, many, or a class for an expanded clone.

v_call	j_call	clone_size	d_call	cdr3_aa	cdr3_nt
TRBV6-1	TRBJ1-6	NA	NA	CASSEQGLGSPLHF	TGTGCCAGCAGTGAACAGGGGTTGGGATCACCCCTCCACTTT
TRBV6-5	TRBJ1-1	NA	NA	CASSRAGLNTEAFF	TGTGCCAGCAGTAGGGCAGGATTGAACACTGAAGCTTTCTTT
TRBV29-1	TRBJ2-1	NA	NA	CSVEGIGSNEQFF	TGCAGCGTTGAAGGGATCGGGAGCAATGAGCAGTTCTTC
TRBV6-6	TRBJ1-4	NA	TRBD1	CASTLGQLNEKLFF	TGTGCCAGCACCCTGGGACAGCTTAATGAAAAACTGTTTTTT
TRBV9	TRBJ1-4	NA	NA	CASSVGPANEKLFF	TGTGCCAGCAGCGTAGGCCCCGCTAATGAAAAACTGTTTTTT
TRBV19	TRBJ2-2	NA	NA	CASSKASTGELFF	TGTGCCAGTAGTAAGGCGAGCACCGGGGAGCTGTTTTTT
TRBV6-5	TRBJ1-2	NA	TRBD1	CASSDRVYGYTF	TGTGCCAGCAGCGACAGGGTCTACGGCTACACCTTC
TRBV27	TRBJ1-1	once	NA	CASSLFNPGTPGGAFF	TGTGCCAGCAGTTTATTTAATCCGGGCACCCCTGGGGGAGCTTTCTTT
TRBV6-5	TRBJ1-5	NA	NA	CASSYSSNQPQHF	TGTGCCAGCAGTTACTCGAGCAATCAGCCCCAGCATTTT
TRBV28	TRBJ1-5	NA	NA	CASTPPGRQPQHF	TGTGCCAGCACCCCGCCGGGCAGGCAGCCCCAGCATTTT
TRBV12-3/TRBV12-4	TRBJ2-2	NA	NA	CASSLRPPGELFF	TGTGCCAGCAGTTTGCGGCCGCCGGGGGAGCTGTTTTTT
TRBV28	TRBJ2-1	NA	NA	CASSSLPGETNEQFF	TGTGCCAGCAGTTCCCTTCCGGGGGAAACTAATGAGCAGTTCTTC
TRBV12-3/TRBV12-4	TRBJ2-7	NA	NA	CASSTSGEQYF	TGTGCCAGCAGCACCTCCGGCGAGCAGTACTTC
TRBV29-1	TRBJ1-2	few	NA	CSVSEGGYGYTF	TGCAGCGTTTCCGAAGGGGGCTATGGCTACACCTTC
TRBV3-1/TRBV3-2	TRBJ2-7	NA	NA	CASSQDTLSYEQYF	TGTGCCAGCAGCCAAGATACCCTATCCTACGAGCAGTACTTC
TRBV5-1	TRBJ2-7	once	NA	CASSLEPAVSSYEQYF	TGCGCCAGCAGCTTGGAACCCGCGGTCTCCTCCTACGAGCAGTACTTC
TRBV6-1	TRBJ1-6	NA	NA	CASSVAGNNSPLHF	TGTGCCAGCAGTGTAGCAGGGAATAATTCACCCCTCCACTTT
TRBV6-1	TRBJ1-1	NA	NA	CASSEGIGGAEAFF	TGTGCCAGCAGTGAAGGCATAGGAGGGGCTGAAGCTTTCTTT
TRBV10-1	TRBJ2-2	NA	TRBD1	CASSSGTGNTGELFF	TGCGCCAGCAGTTCCGGGACAGGCAACACCGGGGAGCTGTTTTTT
TRBV10-3	TRBJ2-5	NA	NA	CAITAGEQETQYF	TGTGCCATCACCGCAGGGGAGCAAGAGACCCAGTACTTC
TRBV6-5	TRBJ2-7	NA	NA	CASSTDRDYEQYF	TGTGCCAGCAGCACCGACAGAGACTACGAGCAGTACTTC
TRBV13	TRBJ2-7	NA	NA	CASSLGPGARGEQYF	TGTGCCAGCAGCTTAGGCCCAGGGGCCAGGGGCGAGCAGTACTTC
TRBV19	TRBJ1-2	NA	NA	CASSSWGRALYGYTF	TGTGCCAGTAGCTCCTGGGGCAGGGCACTCTATGGCTACACCTTC
TRBV9	TRBJ2-6	NA	TRBD1	CASSITGTGGSGANVLTF	TGTGCCAGCAGCATCACCGGGACAGGGGGTTCTGGGGCCAACGTCCTGACTTTC
TRBV6-5	TRBJ2-7	once	NA	CASLDQSSYEQYF	TGTGCCAGCTTGGACCAGAGCTCCTACGAGCAGTACTTC
TRBV11-1	TRBJ1-6	NA	NA	CASSWTDSSNSPLHF	TGTGCCAGCAGCTGGACCGACAGTTCAAATTCACCCCTCCACTTT
TRBV5-5	TRBJ2-7	NA	NA	CASSPSSEVLYEQYF	TGTGCCAGCAGTCCATCAAGTGAGGTGCTCTACGAGCAGTACTTC
TRBV27	TRBJ2-1	NA	NA	CASSPDAGEQFF	TGTGCCAGCAGTCCAGACGCGGGTGAGCAGTTCTTC
TRBV12-1	TRBJ1-6	NA	NA	CASSSGDRQNSPLHF	TGTGCCAGCAGCTCCGGGGACAGGCAAAATTCACCCCTCCACTTT
TRBV18	TRBJ2-7	NA	TRBD1	CASSPGSGQAYEQYF	TGTGCCAGCTCACCAGGCTCGGGACAGGCCTACGAGCAGTACTTC
TRBV27	TRBJ2-7	NA	NA	CASSSYPPGTETYEQYF	TGTGCCAGCAGTAGTTACCCGCCCGGGACGGAGACCTACGAGCAGTACTTC
TRBV5-4	TRBJ1-2	NA	NA	CASSRRDGWNYGYTF	TGTGCCAGCAGCCGCAGGGACGGCTGGAACTATGGCTACACCTTC
TRBV6-5	TRBJ2-2	once	NA	CASRVRDPRTGELFF	TGTGCCAGCCGAGTTAGGGACCCGAGGACCGGGGAGCTGTTTTTT
TRBV5-4	TRBJ2-5	NA	TRBD2	CASSTGLAWRETQYF	TGTGCCAGCAGCACCGGACTAGCGTGGCGAGAGACCCAGTACTTC
TRBV3-1/TRBV3-2	TRBJ2-3	NA	NA	CASSTRGRGATDTQYF	TGTGCCAGCAGCACCCGGGGAAGGGGGGCCACAGATACGCAGTATTTT
TRBV4-1	TRBJ2-7	NA	NA	CASSQTSTGSYEQYF	TGCGCCAGCAGCCAAACCTCGACGGGCTCCTACGAGCAGTACTTC
TRBV30	TRBJ1-2	NA	NA	CAWSAGLTGSVGYTF	TGTGCCTGGAGTGCCGGGTTAACTGGGTCAGTGGGCTACACCTTC
TRBV7-2	TRBJ1-1	NA	NA	CASSLARGQGKQAFF	TGTGCCAGCAGCTTAGCGCGGGGCCAGGGTAAGCAAGCTTTCTTT
TRBV2	TRBJ1-2	NA	TRBD1	CAGQEAPHGYTF	TGTGCCGGACAGGAGGCCCCCCATGGCTACACCTTC